This TCR beta chain was recorded in a study of blood T cell repertoires in COVID-19. TCRdb keeps only in-frame clones here, not all; method: immunoSEQ multiplex PCR. In the table there are 150,000 to 180,000 clones, approximately 80% of which are singletons. There are 14 residues in the CDR3. The V end was cut by 7 bases, the J end by 1 base, with 13 bases between. Germline V gene lookup returns CDR1 MDHEN and CDR2 SYDVKM. The sequenced sample consisted of peripheral blood. V and J are TRBV28 and TRBJ2-5; D is possibly TRBD2 (6 bases). The receptor comes from an older woman with acute or convalescent COVID-19. For the CDR3, the DNA is TGTGCCAGCATTCAGGGAGGTTCCCAAGAGACCCAGTACTTC. Its protein is CASIQGGSQETQYF.